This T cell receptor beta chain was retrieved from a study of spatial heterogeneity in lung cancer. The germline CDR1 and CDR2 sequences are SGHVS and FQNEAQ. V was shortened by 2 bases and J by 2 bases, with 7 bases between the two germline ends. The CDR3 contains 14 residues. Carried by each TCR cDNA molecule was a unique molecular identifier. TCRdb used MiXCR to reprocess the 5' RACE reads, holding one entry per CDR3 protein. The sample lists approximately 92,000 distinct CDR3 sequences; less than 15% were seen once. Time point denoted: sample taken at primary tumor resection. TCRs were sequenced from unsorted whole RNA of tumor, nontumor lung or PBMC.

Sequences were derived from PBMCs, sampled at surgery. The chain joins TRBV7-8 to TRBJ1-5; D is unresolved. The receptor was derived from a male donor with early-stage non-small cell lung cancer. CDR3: CASSLPAGNQPQHF. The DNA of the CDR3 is TGTGCCAGCAGCTTACCGGCCGGCAATCAGCCCCAGCATTTT.